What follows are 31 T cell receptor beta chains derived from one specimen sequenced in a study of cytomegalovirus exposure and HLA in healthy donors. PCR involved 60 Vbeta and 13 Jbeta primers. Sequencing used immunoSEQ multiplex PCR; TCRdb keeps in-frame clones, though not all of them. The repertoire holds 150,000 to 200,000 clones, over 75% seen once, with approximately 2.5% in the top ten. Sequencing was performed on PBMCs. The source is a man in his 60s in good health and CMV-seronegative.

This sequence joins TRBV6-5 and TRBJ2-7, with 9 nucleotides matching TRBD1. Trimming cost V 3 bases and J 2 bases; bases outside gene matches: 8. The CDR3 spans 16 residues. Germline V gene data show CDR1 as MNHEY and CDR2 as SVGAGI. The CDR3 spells CASSYALGQGTYEQYF. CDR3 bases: TGTGCCAGCAGTTATGCATTGGGACAGGGCACCTACGAGCAGTACTTC.

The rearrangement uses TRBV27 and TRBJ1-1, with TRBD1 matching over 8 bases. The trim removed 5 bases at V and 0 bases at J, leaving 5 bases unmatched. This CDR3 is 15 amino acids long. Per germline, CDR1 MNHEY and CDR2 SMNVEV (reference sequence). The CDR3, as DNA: TGTGCCAGCAGTCTCGGGACAGGCATGAACACTGAAGCTTTCTTT. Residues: CASSLGTGMNTEAFF.

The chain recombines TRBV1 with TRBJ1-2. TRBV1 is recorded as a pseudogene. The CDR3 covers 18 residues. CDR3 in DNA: TGCACCAGCAGCCAAGACGCCCGGGTGGGGGGTCCTAACTATGGCTACACCTTC. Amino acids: CTSSQDARVGGPNYGYTF.

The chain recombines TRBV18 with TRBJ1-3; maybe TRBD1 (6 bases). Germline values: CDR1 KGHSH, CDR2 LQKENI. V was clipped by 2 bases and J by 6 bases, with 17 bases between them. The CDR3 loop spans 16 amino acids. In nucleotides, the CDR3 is TGTGCCAGCTCACCAATAAGGGGGTTGGTGACAAACACCATATATTTT. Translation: CASSPIRGLVTNTIYF.

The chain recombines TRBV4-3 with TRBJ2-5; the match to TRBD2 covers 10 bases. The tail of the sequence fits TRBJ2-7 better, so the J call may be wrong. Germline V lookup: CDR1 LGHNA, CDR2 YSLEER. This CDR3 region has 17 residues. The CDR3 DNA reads TGCGCCAGCAGCCAAGGCTTGCAAGCGGGAGGGCCCAGCGAGCAGTACTTC. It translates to CASSQGLQAGGPSEQYF.

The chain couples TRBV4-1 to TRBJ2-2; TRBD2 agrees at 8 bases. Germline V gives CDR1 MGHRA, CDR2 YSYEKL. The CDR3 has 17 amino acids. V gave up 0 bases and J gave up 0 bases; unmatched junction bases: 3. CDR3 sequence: CASSQESGGANTGELFF. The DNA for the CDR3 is TGCGCCAGCAGCCAAGAAAGCGGGGGAGCGAACACCGGGGAGCTGTTTTTT.

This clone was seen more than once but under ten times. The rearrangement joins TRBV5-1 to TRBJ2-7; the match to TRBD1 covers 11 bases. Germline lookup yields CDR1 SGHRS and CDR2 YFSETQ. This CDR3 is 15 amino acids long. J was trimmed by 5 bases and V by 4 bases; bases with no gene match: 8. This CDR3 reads CASSRIGQGANEQYF. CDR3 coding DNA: TGCGCCAGCAGCCGAATAGGACAGGGGGCGAACGAGCAGTACTTC. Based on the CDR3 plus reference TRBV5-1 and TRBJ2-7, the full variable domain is KAGVTQTPRYLIKTRGQQVTLSCSPISGHRSVSWYQQTPGQGLQFLFEYFSETQRNKGNFPGRFSGRQFSNSRSEMNVSTLELGDSALYLCASSRIGQGANEQYFGPGTRLTVT.

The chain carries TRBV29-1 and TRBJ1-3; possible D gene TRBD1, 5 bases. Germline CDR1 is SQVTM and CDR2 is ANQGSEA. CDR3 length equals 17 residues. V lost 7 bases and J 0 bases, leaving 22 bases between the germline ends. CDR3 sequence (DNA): TGCAGCGCATTACTGAGTGGGGGGGAGTACTCTGGAAACACCATATATTTT. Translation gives CSALLSGGEYSGNTIYF. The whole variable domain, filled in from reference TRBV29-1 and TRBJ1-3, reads SAVISQKPSRDICQRGTSLTIQCQVDSQVTMMFWYRQQPGQSLTLIATANQGSEATYESGFVIDKFPISRPNLTFSTLTVSNMSPEDSSIYLCSALLSGGEYSGNTIYFGEGSWLTVV.

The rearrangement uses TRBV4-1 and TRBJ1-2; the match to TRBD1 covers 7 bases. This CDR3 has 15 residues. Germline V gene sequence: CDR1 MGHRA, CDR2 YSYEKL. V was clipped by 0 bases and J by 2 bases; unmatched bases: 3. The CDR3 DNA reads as TGCGCCAGCAGCCAAGATAGGGGGCAGAACTATGGCTACACCTTC. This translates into CASSQDRGQNYGYTF.

As DNA, the CDR3 is TGTGCCAGCAGTCCCGGGACTAGCGCCTATGCCAGGTACGAGCAGTACTTC. This translates into CASSPGTSAYARYEQYF. V gene TRBV2 combines with J gene TRBJ2-7, with TRBD2 matching 10 bases. The CDR3 has 17 residues. Per germline, CDR1 SNHLY and CDR2 FYNNEI. Trimming at V came to 5 bases and at J to 4 bases, leaving 14 bases not matched to a gene.

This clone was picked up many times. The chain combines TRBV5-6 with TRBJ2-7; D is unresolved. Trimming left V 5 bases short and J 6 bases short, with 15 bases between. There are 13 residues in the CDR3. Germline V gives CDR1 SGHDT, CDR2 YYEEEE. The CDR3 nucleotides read TGTGCCAGCAGGCCCGACACGGATGGCGAGCAGTACTTC. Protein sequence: CASRPDTDGEQYF. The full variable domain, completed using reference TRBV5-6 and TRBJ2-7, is DAGVTQSPTHLIKTRGQQVTLRCSPKSGHDTVSWYQQALGQGPQFIFQYYEEEERQRGNFPDRFSGHQFPNYSSELNVNALLLGDSALYLCASRPDTDGEQYFGPGTRLTVT.

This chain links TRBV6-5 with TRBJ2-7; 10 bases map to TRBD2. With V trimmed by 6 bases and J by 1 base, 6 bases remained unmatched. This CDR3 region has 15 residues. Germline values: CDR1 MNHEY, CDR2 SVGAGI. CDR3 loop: CASSTPSGSSYEQYF. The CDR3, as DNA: TGTGCCAGCAGCACCCCTAGCGGGAGTTCCTACGAGCAGTACTTC.

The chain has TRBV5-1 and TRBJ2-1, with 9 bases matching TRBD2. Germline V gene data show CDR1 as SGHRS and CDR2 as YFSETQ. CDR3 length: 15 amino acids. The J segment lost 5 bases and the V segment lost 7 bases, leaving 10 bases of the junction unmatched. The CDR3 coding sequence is TGCGCCAGCTCTTGGGGGGTAGCGGGAGACAATGAGCAGTTCTTC. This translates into CASSWGVAGDNEQFF.

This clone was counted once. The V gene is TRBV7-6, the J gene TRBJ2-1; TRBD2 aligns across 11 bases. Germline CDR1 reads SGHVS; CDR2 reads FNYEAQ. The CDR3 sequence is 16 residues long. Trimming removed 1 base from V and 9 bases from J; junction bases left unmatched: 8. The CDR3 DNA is TGTGCCAGCAGCTTAGGAGGCCTAGCGGGGGGCGCTGAGCAGTTCTTC. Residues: CASSLGGLAGGAEQFF. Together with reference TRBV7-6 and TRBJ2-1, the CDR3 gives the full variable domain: GAGVSQSPRYKVTKRGQDVALRCDPISGHVSLYWYRQALGQGPEFLTYFNYEAQQDKSGLPNDRFSAERPEGSISTLTIQRTEQRDSAMYRCASSLGGLAGGAEQFFGPGTRLTVL.

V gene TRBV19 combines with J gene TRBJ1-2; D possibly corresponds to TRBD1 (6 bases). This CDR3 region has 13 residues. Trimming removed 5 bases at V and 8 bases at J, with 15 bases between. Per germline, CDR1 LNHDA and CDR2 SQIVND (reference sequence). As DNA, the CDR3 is TGTGCCAGTAGTGCGCAGTGGGGGCCGGGCTACACCTTC. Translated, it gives CASSAQWGPGYTF. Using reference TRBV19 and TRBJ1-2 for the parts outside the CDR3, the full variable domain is DGGITQSPKYLFRKEGQNVTLSCEQNLNHDAMYWYRQDPGQGLRLIYYSQIVNDFQKGDIAEGYSVSREKKESFPLTVTSAQKNPTAFYLCASSAQWGPGYTFGSGTRLTVV.

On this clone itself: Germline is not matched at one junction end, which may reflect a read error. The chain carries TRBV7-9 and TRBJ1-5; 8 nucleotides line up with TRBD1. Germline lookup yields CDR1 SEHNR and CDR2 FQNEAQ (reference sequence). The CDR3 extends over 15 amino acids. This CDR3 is CSSSTGGQGAQPQHF. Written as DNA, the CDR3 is TGTTCCAGCAGCACTGGCGGACAGGGCGCTCAGCCCCAGCATTTT.

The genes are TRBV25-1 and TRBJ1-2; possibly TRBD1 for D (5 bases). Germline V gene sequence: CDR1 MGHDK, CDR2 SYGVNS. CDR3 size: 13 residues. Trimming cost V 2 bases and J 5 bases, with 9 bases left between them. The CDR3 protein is CASSEPGIYGYTF. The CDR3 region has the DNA TGTGCCAGCAGTGAACCAGGGATATATGGCTACACCTTC.

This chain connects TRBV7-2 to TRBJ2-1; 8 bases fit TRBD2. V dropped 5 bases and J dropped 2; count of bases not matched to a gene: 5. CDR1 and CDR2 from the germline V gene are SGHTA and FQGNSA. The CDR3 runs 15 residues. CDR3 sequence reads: CASSQTSGAYNEQFF. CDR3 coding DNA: TGTGCCAGCAGCCAAACTAGCGGAGCCTACAATGAGCAGTTCTTC.

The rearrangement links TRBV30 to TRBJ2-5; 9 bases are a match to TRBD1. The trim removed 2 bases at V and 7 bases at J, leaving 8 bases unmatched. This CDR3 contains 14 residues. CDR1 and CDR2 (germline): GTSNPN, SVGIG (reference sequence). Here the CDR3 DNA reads TGTGCCTGGAGTAAGCCGGGGACAGGGTTGACCCAGTACTTC. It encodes CAWSKPGTGLTQYF. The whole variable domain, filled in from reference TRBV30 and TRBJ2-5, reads SQTIHQWPATLVQPVGSPLSLECTVEGTSNPNLYWYRQAAGRGLQLLFYSVGIGQISSEVPQNLSASRPQDRQFILSSKKLLLSDSGFYLCAWSKPGTGLTQYFGPGTRLLVL.

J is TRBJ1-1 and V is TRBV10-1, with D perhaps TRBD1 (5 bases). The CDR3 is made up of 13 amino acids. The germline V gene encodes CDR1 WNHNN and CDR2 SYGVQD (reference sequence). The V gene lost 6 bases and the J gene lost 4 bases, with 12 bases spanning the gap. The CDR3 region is CASSLAGGTEAFF. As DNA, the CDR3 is TGCGCCAGCAGCCTCGCCGGGGGCACTGAAGCTTTCTTT.

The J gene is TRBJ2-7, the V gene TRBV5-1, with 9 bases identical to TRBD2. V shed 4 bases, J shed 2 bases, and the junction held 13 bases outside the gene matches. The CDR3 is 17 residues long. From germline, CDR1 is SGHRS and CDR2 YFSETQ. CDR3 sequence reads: CASSPTARLAGTYEQYF. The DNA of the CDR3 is TGCGCCAGCAGCCCCACAGCGCGGCTAGCGGGAACCTACGAGCAGTACTTC.

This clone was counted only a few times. CDR3 nucleotide sequence: TGTGCCAGCAGCCAAAAAGACTCCATACCCGGGGAGCTGTTTTTT. Protein sequence: CASSQKDSIPGELFF. V usage is TRBV7-8 and J usage is TRBJ2-2; D is unresolved. The CDR3 has 15 amino acids. The germline gives CDR1 SGHVS, CDR2 FQNEAQ. Trimming took off 5 bases at V and 6 bases at J, with 16 bases between the two ends.

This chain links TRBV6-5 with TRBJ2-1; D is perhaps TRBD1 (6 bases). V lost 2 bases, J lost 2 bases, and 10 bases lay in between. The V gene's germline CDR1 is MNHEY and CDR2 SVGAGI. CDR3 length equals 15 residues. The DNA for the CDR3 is TGTGCCAGCAGTTACGTGGACAGAACCTACAATGAGCAGTTCTTC. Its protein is CASSYVDRTYNEQFF.

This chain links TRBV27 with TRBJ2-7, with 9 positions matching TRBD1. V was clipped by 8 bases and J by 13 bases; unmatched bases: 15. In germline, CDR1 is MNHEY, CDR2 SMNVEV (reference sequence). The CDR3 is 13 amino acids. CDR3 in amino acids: CASSPRPGQGIYF. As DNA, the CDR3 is TGTGCCAGCTCTCCTCGACCGGGACAGGGCATTTACTTC.

CDR3 residues: CASSSPQGSNEQFF. The CDR3 DNA reads TGTGCCAGCAGCTCTCCCCAGGGCTCCAATGAGCAGTTCTTC. V and J are TRBV7-9 and TRBJ2-1, with a possible D match to TRBD1 (5 bases). The V end lost 4 bases, the J end lost 6 bases, and 13 bases lay between the germline ends. The CDR3 sequence is 14 residues long. From germline, CDR1 is SEHNR and CDR2 FQNEAQ (reference sequence).

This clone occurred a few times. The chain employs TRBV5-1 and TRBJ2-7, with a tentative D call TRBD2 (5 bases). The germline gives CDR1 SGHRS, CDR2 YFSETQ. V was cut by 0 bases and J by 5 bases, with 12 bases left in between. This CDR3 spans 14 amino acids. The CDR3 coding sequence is TGCGCCAGCAGCTTGGGTGAGGGTATCGACGAGCAGTACTTC. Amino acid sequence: CASSLGEGIDEQYF. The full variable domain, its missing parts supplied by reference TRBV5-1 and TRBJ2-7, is KAGVTQTPRYLIKTRGQQVTLSCSPISGHRSVSWYQQTPGQGLQFLFEYFSETQRNKGNFPGRFSGRQFSNSRSEMNVSTLELGDSALYLCASSLGEGIDEQYFGPGTRLTVT.

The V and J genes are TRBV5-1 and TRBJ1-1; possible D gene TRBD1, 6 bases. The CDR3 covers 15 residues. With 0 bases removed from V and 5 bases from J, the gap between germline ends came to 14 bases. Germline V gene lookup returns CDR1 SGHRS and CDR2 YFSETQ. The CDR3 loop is CASSLGGGASTEAFF. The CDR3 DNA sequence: TGCGCCAGCAGCTTGGGAGGGGGGGCGAGTACTGAAGCTTTCTTT.

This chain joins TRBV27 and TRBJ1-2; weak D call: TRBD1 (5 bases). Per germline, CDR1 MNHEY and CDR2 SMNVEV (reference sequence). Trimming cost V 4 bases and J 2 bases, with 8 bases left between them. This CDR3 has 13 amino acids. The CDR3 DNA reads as TGTGCCAGCAGTTCCTCAGGGAACTATGGCTACACCTTC. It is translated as CASSSSGNYGYTF.

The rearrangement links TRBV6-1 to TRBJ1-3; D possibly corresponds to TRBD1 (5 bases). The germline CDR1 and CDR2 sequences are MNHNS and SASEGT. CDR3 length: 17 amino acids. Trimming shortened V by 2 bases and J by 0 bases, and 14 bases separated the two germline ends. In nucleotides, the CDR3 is TGTGCCAGCAGTGAAACGATTTGGGGCCCCTCTGGAAACACCATATATTTT. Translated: CASSETIWGPSGNTIYF.

The CDR3 spells CASQPGTVSYNEQFF. Written as DNA, the CDR3 is TGTGCCAGCCAACCGGGGACTGTCTCCTACAATGAGCAGTTCTTC. V usage is TRBV6-5 and J usage is TRBJ2-1; D might be TRBD2 (6 bases). Deletions cut 8 bases from V and 0 bases from J, with 14 bases between. The CDR3 sequence is 15 residues long. CDR1 is MNHEY and CDR2 is SVGAGI in the germline V gene.

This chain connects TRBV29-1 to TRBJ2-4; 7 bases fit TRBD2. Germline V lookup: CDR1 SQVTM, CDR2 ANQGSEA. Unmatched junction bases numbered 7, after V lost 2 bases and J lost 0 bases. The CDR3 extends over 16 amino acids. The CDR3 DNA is TGCAGCGTTGAATTCGGCGGGGGATTAGCCAAAAACATTCAGTACTTC. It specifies CSVEFGGGLAKNIQYF.